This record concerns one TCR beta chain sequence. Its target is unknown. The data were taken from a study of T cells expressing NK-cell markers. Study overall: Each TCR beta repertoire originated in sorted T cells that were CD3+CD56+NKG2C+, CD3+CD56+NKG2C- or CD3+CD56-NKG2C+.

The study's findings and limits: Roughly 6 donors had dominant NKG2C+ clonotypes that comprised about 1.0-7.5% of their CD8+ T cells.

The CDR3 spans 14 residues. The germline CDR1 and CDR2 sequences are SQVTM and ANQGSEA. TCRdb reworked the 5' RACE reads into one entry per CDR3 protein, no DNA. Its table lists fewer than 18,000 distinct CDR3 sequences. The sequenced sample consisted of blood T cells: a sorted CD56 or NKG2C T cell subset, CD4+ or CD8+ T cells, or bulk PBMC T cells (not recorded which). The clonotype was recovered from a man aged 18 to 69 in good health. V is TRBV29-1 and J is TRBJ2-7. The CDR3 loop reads CSVGSSGRANEQYF.